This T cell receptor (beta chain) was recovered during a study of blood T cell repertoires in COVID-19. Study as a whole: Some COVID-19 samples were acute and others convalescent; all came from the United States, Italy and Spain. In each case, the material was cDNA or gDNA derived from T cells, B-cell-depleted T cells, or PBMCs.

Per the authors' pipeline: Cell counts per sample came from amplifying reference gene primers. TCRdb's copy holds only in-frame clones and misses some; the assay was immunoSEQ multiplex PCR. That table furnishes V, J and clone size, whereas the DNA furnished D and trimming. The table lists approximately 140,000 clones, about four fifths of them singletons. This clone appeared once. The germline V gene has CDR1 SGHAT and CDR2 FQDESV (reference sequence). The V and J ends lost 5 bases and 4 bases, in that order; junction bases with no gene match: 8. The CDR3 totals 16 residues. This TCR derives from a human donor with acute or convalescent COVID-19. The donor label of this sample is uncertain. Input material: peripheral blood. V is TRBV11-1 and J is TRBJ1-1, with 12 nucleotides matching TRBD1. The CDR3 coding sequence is TGTGCCAGCAGCCCGCGGGACAGGGGGCGCGGCACTGAAGCTTTCTTT. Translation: CASSPRDRGRGTEAFF.